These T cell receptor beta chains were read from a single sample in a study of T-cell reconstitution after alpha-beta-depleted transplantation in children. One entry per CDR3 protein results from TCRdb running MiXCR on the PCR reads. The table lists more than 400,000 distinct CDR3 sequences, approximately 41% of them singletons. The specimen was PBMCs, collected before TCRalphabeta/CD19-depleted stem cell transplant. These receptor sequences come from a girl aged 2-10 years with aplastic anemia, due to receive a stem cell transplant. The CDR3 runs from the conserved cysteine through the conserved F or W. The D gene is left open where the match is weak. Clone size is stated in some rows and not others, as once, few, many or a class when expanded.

CDR3: CASSSGAGGPFSLQETQYF
DNA: TGTGCCAGCAGCTCGGGAGCGGGAGGCCCTTTTTCTCTTCAAGAGACCCAGTACTTC
V: TRBV11-1
D: TRBD2
size: .
J: TRBJ2-5

CDR3: CSGRDRGRTDTQYF
DNA: TGCAGCGGTCGGGACAGGGGACGCACAGATACGCAGTATTTT
V: TRBV29-1
D: TRBD1
size: .
J: TRBJ2-3

CDR3: CASSFGRAGDSREQYF
DNA: TGTGCCAGCAGTTTTGGTCGTGCAGGGGACTCGAGGGAGCAGTACTTC
V: TRBV12-3/TRBV12-4
D: .
size: many
J: TRBJ2-7

CDR3: CSALSDRGYEQYF
DNA: TGCAGTGCTCTCTCCGACAGGGGCTACGAGCAGTACTTC
V: TRBV20-1
D: TRBD1
size: few
J: TRBJ2-7

CDR3: CASSLAPVNEQFF
DNA: TGTGCCAGCAGCTTAGCGCCCGTCAATGAGCAGTTCTTC
V: TRBV7-6
D: .
size: many
J: TRBJ2-1

CDR3: CASSQSAGELFF
DNA: TGTGCCAGCAGCCAAAGCGCCGGGGAGCTGTTTTTT
V: TRBV7-2
D: .
size: many
J: TRBJ2-2

CDR3: CSARPAGAYEQYF
DNA: TGCAGTGCTAGACCGGCAGGAGCCTACGAGCAGTACTTC
V: TRBV20-1
D: .
size: many
J: TRBJ2-7

CDR3: CASSPQTSGSEQFF
DNA: TGTGCCAGCAGCCCACAGACTAGCGGGTCGGAGCAGTTCTTC
V: TRBV4-2
D: TRBD2
size: .
J: TRBJ2-1

CDR3: CASSYQGLSTDTQYF
DNA: TGTGCCAGCAGTTACCAGGGGTTGAGCACAGATACGCAGTATTTT
V: TRBV6-5
D: .
size: many
J: TRBJ2-3

CDR3: CASSFPGTALYEQYF
DNA: TGTGCCAGCAGCTTCCCGGGGACCGCCCTCTACGAGCAGTACTTC
V: TRBV11-2
D: .
size: .
J: TRBJ2-7

CDR3: CASERGVTEAFF
DNA: TGTGCCAGCGAGAGGGGGGTCACTGAAGCTTTCTTT
V: TRBV6-6
D: .
size: .
J: TRBJ1-1

CDR3: CASSENLRGGEQYF
DNA: TGTGCCAGCAGCGAAAATCTTCGGGGCGGCGAGCAGTACTTC
V: TRBV27
D: .
size: few
J: TRBJ2-7

CDR3: CSARRERVANTEAFF
DNA: TGCAGTGCTAGAAGGGAGCGGGTCGCGAACACTGAAGCTTTCTTT
V: TRBV20-1
D: .
size: .
J: TRBJ1-1

CDR3: CASSERQYTQYF
DNA: TGTGCCAGCAGTGAAAGGCAATATACGCAGTATTTT
V: TRBV6-1
D: .
size: few
J: TRBJ2-3

CDR3: CASSGGGGGETQYF
DNA: TGTGCCAGCAGCGGAGGGGGAGGAGGGGAGACCCAGTACTTC
V: TRBV7-2
D: .
size: few
J: TRBJ2-5

CDR3: CSAYDHASGRAGETQYF
DNA: TGCAGTGCTTACGATCACGCTAGCGGGAGGGCCGGGGAGACCCAGTACTTC
V: TRBV20-1
D: TRBD2
size: .
J: TRBJ2-5

CDR3: CASSLQGGGSEQFF
DNA: TGTGCCAGCAGCTTACAGGGAGGGGGGAGTGAGCAGTTCTTC
V: TRBV11-3
D: .
size: .
J: TRBJ2-1

CDR3: CASSRQGGYNEQFF
DNA: TGTGCCAGCAGCCGACAGGGAGGATACAATGAGCAGTTCTTC
V: TRBV7-3
D: .
size: .
J: TRBJ2-1

CDR3: CASSRTGGMNTEAFF
DNA: TGTGCCAGCAGTCGTACAGGGGGCATGAACACTGAAGCTTTCTTT
V: TRBV6-1
D: TRBD1
size: few
J: TRBJ1-1

CDR3: CASSLEAGRPYEQYF
DNA: TGCGCCAGCAGCTTGGAGGCAGGGCGTCCCTACGAGCAGTACTTC
V: TRBV5-1
D: .
size: .
J: TRBJ2-7

CDR3: CATSGTGGSPLHF
DNA: TGTGCCACCAGTGGGACAGGGGGTTCACCCCTCCACTTT
V: TRBV27
D: TRBD1
size: many
J: TRBJ1-6

CDR3: CASSSDEINQPQHF
DNA: TGTGCCAGCAGTTCTGACGAGATTAATCAGCCCCAGCATTTT
V: TRBV12-3/TRBV12-4
D: .
size: many
J: TRBJ1-5

CDR3: CASSLTSGSSDTQYF
DNA: TGTGCCAGCAGTTTAACTAGCGGGAGCTCAGATACGCAGTATTTT
V: TRBV12-3/TRBV12-4
D: TRBD2
size: few
J: TRBJ2-3

CDR3: CATSASYSNQPQHF
DNA: TGTGCCACCAGTGCTAGTTATAGCAATCAGCCCCAGCATTTT
V: TRBV24-1
D: .
size: .
J: TRBJ1-5

CDR3: CASSQDLGSLPYEQYF
DNA: TGTGCCAGCAGCCAAGATCTAGGGAGCCTGCCTTACGAGCAGTACTTC
V: TRBV3-1
D: .
size: many
J: TRBJ2-7

CDR3: CASSFRQDTQYF
DNA: TGTGCCAGCAGCTTTCGCCAAGATACGCAGTATTTT
V: TRBV11-2
D: .
size: .
J: TRBJ2-3

CDR3: CASSQVGTGNQPQHF
DNA: TGCGCCAGCAGCCAAGTGGGGACAGGAAATCAGCCCCAGCATTTT
V: TRBV4-1
D: TRBD1
size: .
J: TRBJ1-5

CDR3: CASSLEGGLETQYF
DNA: TGCGCCAGCAGCTTGGAGGGTGGTCTAGAGACCCAGTACTTC
V: TRBV5-1
D: .
size: .
J: TRBJ2-5

CDR3: CARSYEQYF
DNA: TGTGCCAGGTCCTACGAGCAGTACTTC
V: TRBV27
D: .
size: many
J: TRBJ2-7

CDR3: CSVETGGNTIYF
DNA: TGCAGCGTTGAAACAGGGGGAAACACCATATATTTT
V: TRBV29-1
D: .
size: .
J: TRBJ1-3

CDR3: CASSLALEQLNEQFF
DNA: TGCGCCAGCAGCTTGGCCTTGGAACAGCTCAATGAGCAGTTCTTC
V: TRBV5-1
D: .
size: .
J: TRBJ2-1

CDR3: CASGGTPLHF
DNA: TGTGCCAGCGGTGGTACACCCCTCCACTTT
V: TRBV12-3/TRBV12-4
D: .
size: .
J: TRBJ1-6

CDR3: CASTGGSDETQYF
DNA: TGCGCCAGCACCGGCGGGAGCGACGAGACCCAGTACTTC
V: TRBV5-1
D: TRBD2
size: .
J: TRBJ2-5

CDR3: CASSLTSWAGTYNEQFF
DNA: TGTGCCAGCAGCCTGACGAGTTGGGCGGGAACTTACAATGAGCAGTTCTTC
V: TRBV7-2
D: .
size: .
J: TRBJ2-1

CDR3: CASSFAQAGTSGGQETQYF
DNA: TGTGCCAGCAGTTTTGCCCAGGCCGGGACTAGCGGGGGTCAAGAGACCCAGTACTTC
V: TRBV28
D: TRBD2
size: .
J: TRBJ2-5

CDR3: CAISGTSGGIGSGANVLTF
DNA: TGTGCCATCAGTGGAACTAGCGGGGGGATTGGATCTGGGGCCAACGTCCTGACTTTC
V: TRBV10-3
D: TRBD2
size: once
J: TRBJ2-6

CDR3: CASSPRGGRNQPQHF
DNA: TGTGCCAGCAGCCCCCGAGGGGGGCGGAATCAGCCCCAGCATTTT
V: TRBV28
D: .
size: many
J: TRBJ1-5

CDR3: CASSTLGPGAYEQYF
DNA: TGTGCCAGCAGCACACTGGGGCCAGGAGCCTACGAGCAGTACTTC
V: TRBV5-6
D: .
size: few
J: TRBJ2-7

CDR3: CASRIQGGGNIQYF
DNA: TGTGCCAGCAGGATCCAGGGAGGAGGGAACATTCAGTACTTC
V: TRBV12-3/TRBV12-4
D: .
size: .
J: TRBJ2-4

CDR3: CASSSTGRGANVLTF
DNA: TGTGCCAGCAGCTCGACAGGGCGTGGGGCCAACGTCCTGACTTTC
V: TRBV7-2
D: TRBD1
size: .
J: TRBJ2-6

CDR3: CASSPQPGLLNYNEQFF
DNA: TGTGCCAGCAGCCCCCAACCGGGACTGCTGAACTACAATGAGCAGTTCTTC
V: TRBV7-3
D: .
size: .
J: TRBJ2-1

CDR3: CASGPRGRLEHEQYF
DNA: TGTGCCAGCGGCCCTCGGGGGCGGCTTGAGCACGAGCAGTACTTC
V: TRBV6-1
D: .
size: .
J: TRBJ2-7

CDR3: CASSLAWGLETQYF
DNA: TGTGCCAGCAGCTTGGCGTGGGGGTTAGAGACCCAGTACTTC
V: TRBV5-5
D: .
size: .
J: TRBJ2-5

CDR3: CSATPGTVGNQPQHF
DNA: TGCAGTGCTACCCCTGGGACAGTAGGCAATCAGCCCCAGCATTTT
V: TRBV20-1
D: TRBD1
size: .
J: TRBJ1-5

CDR3: CASSISPTGFNQPQHF
DNA: TGTGCCAGCAGCATCAGCCCTACAGGGTTCAATCAGCCCCAGCATTTT
V: TRBV11-2
D: .
size: .
J: TRBJ1-5

CDR3: CSAQSADSYNEQFF
DNA: TGCAGTGCTCAATCAGCCGACTCCTACAATGAGCAGTTCTTC
V: TRBV20-1
D: .
size: few
J: TRBJ2-1

CDR3: CSAPAGGTDTQYF
DNA: TGCAGTGCTCCGGCGGGGGGCACAGATACGCAGTATTTT
V: TRBV20-1
D: TRBD2
size: few
J: TRBJ2-3

CDR3: CASSEAVGRGAFF
DNA: TGTGCCAGCAGTGAAGCGGTGGGCAGGGGAGCTTTCTTT
V: TRBV6-1
D: .
size: .
J: TRBJ1-1

CDR3: CSAPPGLRGSYNEQFF
DNA: TGCAGTGCCCCCCCGGGACTCCGAGGCTCCTACAATGAGCAGTTCTTC
V: TRBV20-1
D: .
size: many
J: TRBJ2-1

CDR3: CASSWVGTGELFF
DNA: TGTGCCAGCAGTTGGGTGGGCACCGGGGAGCTGTTTTTT
V: TRBV27
D: .
size: .
J: TRBJ2-2

CDR3: CASSQGRTLTETQYF
DNA: TGCGCCAGCAGCCAAGGGAGGACCCTTACGGAGACCCAGTACTTC
V: TRBV4-1
D: .
size: .
J: TRBJ2-5

CDR3: CSATDRVFGQPQHF
DNA: TGCAGTGCTACGGACAGGGTTTTCGGTCAGCCCCAGCATTTT
V: TRBV20-1
D: TRBD1
size: .
J: TRBJ1-5

CDR3: CASSLQGARQPQHF
DNA: TGTGCCAGCAGTTTACAGGGGGCAAGGCAGCCCCAGCATTTT
V: TRBV12-3/TRBV12-4
D: TRBD1
size: .
J: TRBJ1-5

CDR3: CSAREERDGWENEQFF
DNA: TGCAGTGCTAGAGAGGAGCGGGATGGTTGGGAGAATGAGCAGTTCTTC
V: TRBV20-1
D: TRBD2
size: .
J: TRBJ2-1

CDR3: CASRTTHEETQYF
DNA: TGTGCCAGTCGGACAACCCACGAAGAGACCCAGTACTTC
V: TRBV19
D: .
size: few
J: TRBJ2-5

CDR3: CSARAGTGDQPQHF
DNA: TGCAGTGCTAGAGCAGGGACAGGGGACCAGCCCCAGCATTTT
V: TRBV20-1
D: TRBD1
size: few
J: TRBJ1-5

CDR3: CAISESGGTLSYEQYF
DNA: TGTGCCATCAGTGAGTCGGGGGGGACACTATCCTACGAGCAGTACTTC
V: TRBV10-3
D: .
size: .
J: TRBJ2-7

CDR3: CASSIGSGTYEQYF
DNA: TGTGCCAGTAGTATCGGTAGCGGGACATACGAGCAGTACTTC
V: TRBV19
D: TRBD2
size: .
J: TRBJ2-7

CDR3: CASSPVAGANTGELFF
DNA: TGCGCCAGCAGCCCAGTAGCGGGAGCGAACACCGGGGAGCTGTTTTTT
V: TRBV5-1
D: TRBD2
size: .
J: TRBJ2-2

CDR3: CASSPRGGGGTQYF
DNA: TGTGCCAGCAGCCCTCGGGGGGGCGGAGGTACGCAGTATTTT
V: TRBV7-2
D: TRBD2
size: .
J: TRBJ2-3